This T cell receptor beta chain comes out of a study of shared clonotypes between healthy human individuals. The CDR3 loop spans 13 amino acids. Germline V gene lookup returns CDR1 MDHEN and CDR2 SYDVKM. Germline trimming cut 5 bases from V and 6 bases from J; bases unmatched to any gene: 2. The study's findings and limits: Between a handful of donors, naive CD4 clonotypes were shared at a level of around 5.2%.

Concerning this clone: Its antigen is as yet unknown.

CD45RO-negative cells were positively selected for CCR7, leaving out terminally differentiated effector memory CD45RA+ cells. Deep level was the assay's run setting. TCRdb keeps only in-frame clones here, not all; method: immunoSEQ multiplex PCR. The profile shows some 2,100,000 clones, 85% to 95% of them singletons. The gene calls are TRBV28 and TRBJ2-3, with 10 bases matching TRBD2. This receptor was identified in a man aged 18 to 30 in good health. Some clones in this sample may be carry-over from other donors' samples. The specimen was naive CD8+ T cells from PBMCs. CDR3: CASSSGRDDTQYF. The CDR3 DNA reads as TGTGCCAGCAGTAGCGGGAGGGACGATACGCAGTATTTT.